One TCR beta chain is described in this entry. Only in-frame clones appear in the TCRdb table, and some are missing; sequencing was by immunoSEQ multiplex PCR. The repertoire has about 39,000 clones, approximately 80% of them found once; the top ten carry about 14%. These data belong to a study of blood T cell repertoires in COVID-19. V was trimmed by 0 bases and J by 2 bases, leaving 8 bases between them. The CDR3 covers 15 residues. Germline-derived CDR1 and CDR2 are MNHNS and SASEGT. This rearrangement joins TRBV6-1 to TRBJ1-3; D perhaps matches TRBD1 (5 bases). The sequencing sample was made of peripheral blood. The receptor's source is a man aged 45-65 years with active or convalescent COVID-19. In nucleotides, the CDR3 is TGTGCCAGCAGTGAAGCTATAGGGGCTGGAAACACCATATATTTT. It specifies CASSEAIGAGNTIYF.